This is a list of T cell receptor beta chains from one sample in a study of blood T cell repertoires in COVID-19. Repertoires were generated with immunoSEQ multiplex PCR, while TCRdb's copy carries only in-frame clones and drops some. The data contain 300,000 or so clones, about nine tenths of them singletons. The sequencing sample was made of peripheral blood. Receptor source: a woman aged 40 to 50 with acute or convalescent COVID-19. Each CDR3 is given without its conserved first and last residue. The D gene is left open where the match is weak.

V gene	D gene	J gene	CDR3 protein
TRBV5-1	NA	TRBJ1-1	ASSSGGQSGGTEAF
TRBV5-1	TRBD1	TRBJ1-2	ASSWGQSQLLGGYT
TRBV27	NA	TRBJ1-5	ASSPRVGGPQH
TRBV4-1	NA	TRBJ2-5	ASSQGASFQETQY
TRBV5-4	NA	TRBJ2-5	ASSFLGVQETQY
TRBV7-2	NA	TRBJ2-5	ASSPERHPVEETQY
TRBV6-1	NA	TRBJ2-3	ASSEGPGDSTDTQY
TRBV7-8	TRBD1	TRBJ1-2	ASSFRQGSYGYT
TRBV19	NA	TRBJ2-6	ASSLRTDYSGANVLT
TRBV30	NA	TRBJ2-1	AWSVATRGEQF
TRBV18	TRBD2	TRBJ2-5	ASSPHPSGAETQY
TRBV7-9	NA	TRBJ1-1	ASSLAGGVMTEAF
TRBV2	TRBD1	TRBJ2-2	ASSPDRLAGELF
TRBV15	NA	TRBJ1-2	ATSGGGTLYGYT
TRBV18	TRBD1	TRBJ2-2	ASSLGQGSPQLF
TRBV13	NA	TRBJ1-3	ASSYLQGGRNTIY
TRBV30	TRBD1	TRBJ1-6	AWSPGTGGNSPLH
TRBV5-1	TRBD2	TRBJ2-1	ASSLASRGVSYNEQF
TRBV12-5	NA	TRBJ1-1	ASAVNTEAF
TRBV21-1	NA	TRBJ1-2	ASSNSHSRGNRGKGYT
TRBV9	NA	TRBJ2-4	ASSVVSTALAKNIQY
TRBV7-9	NA	TRBJ1-2	ASSLKAGTGNPDYGYT
TRBV2	NA	TRBJ1-2	ASKQVDYGYT
TRBV2	NA	TRBJ1-4	ASSERPGRGDEKLF
TRBV29-1	TRBD1	TRBJ1-2	SVEGQALREGYT
TRBV3-1/TRBV3-2	NA	TRBJ1-2	ASSQDRGSGYT
TRBV10-2	NA	TRBJ2-2	ASSIQRYTGELF
TRBV11-2	TRBD1	TRBJ2-4	ASSLGPGQLVLAKNIQY
TRBV5-1	TRBD1	TRBJ2-5	ASSPGGQGTQETQY
TRBV7-9	NA	TRBJ2-1	ASSLVGSDEQF
TRBV5-8	NA	TRBJ1-6	ASSTGVNNSPLH
TRBV5-1	TRBD1	TRBJ1-2	ASSPQGAHLYGYT
TRBV6-6	TRBD2	TRBJ2-3	ASSPGLAGRLDTQY
TRBV19	TRBD2	TRBJ2-1	ASSIISGGPYNEQF
TRBV7-3	TRBD2	TRBJ2-2	ASSRTSGGEAGELF
TRBV7-8	NA	TRBJ1-2	ASSTPDTYGYT
TRBV10-2	NA	TRBJ1-1	ASNWAPEPPFMNTEAF
TRBV11-2	TRBD1	TRBJ1-6	ASSPPGTGNSPLH
TRBV7-9	NA	TRBJ2-6	ASSLGSGVGANVLT
TRBV4-1	TRBD1	TRBJ1-4	ASSPGGPGYLSDEKLF
TRBV6-6	TRBD1	TRBJ1-4	ASTSGQGNEKLF
TRBV6-5	TRBD2	TRBJ2-3	ASSYAGGTTDTQY
TRBV7-8	TRBD1	TRBJ1-5	ASSLGQGANQPQH
TRBV5-1	TRBD1	TRBJ1-6	ASSLARGPPYSPLH
TRBV10-1	TRBD1	TRBJ2-3	ASSATGTASTDTQY